This T cell receptor (beta chain) was recorded in a study of blood T cells in healthy people across ages (dated by TCRdb to between 2015 and 2017). Background for the entire study: In model experiments, roughly one uniquely barcoded TCR beta cDNA molecule per two T cells was captured by template switching. The study analyzed two additional independent replicas of 1 million unique cDNA reads from the same blood draw for two donors, one aged 18 to 29 and one aged 80 or older. Four age groups were formed from the donors: young (average approximately 15 years), middle-aged (approximately 39), aged (roughly 56) and long-lived (around 82). Donors of different ages were randomly distributed across sequencing lanes to avoid experimental bias. To track age-related changes in TCR beta repertoire diversity, the study relied on deep sequencing normalized with unique cDNA molecular identifiers.

General study outcomes and caveats: Donor CMV infection status was unknown, potentially confounding age-related changes in expanded clonotypes. Estimates of total diversity based on one million sequenced T cells were regarded as lower bounds and as underestimates. Because profiling used bulk unsorted PBMCs, naive and antigen-experienced compartments could not be compared conclusively. Observed TCR beta diversity per million T cells fell roughly linearly with age, and a significant reduction was already apparent by age around 40. There was a strong correlation between observed TCR beta diversity and the percentage of naive T cells measured by flow cytometry. Compared with the aged group, the long-lived group had more naive CD4+ T cells, fewer expanded clones and increased TCR diversity, suggesting age selection.

A remark on this clonotype: Its antigen is still unknown. Per-nucleotide qualities are absent, and no much larger clonotype sits a single base away.

Library creation used 5' RACE. The sequencer was an Illumina HiSeq 2500. A second roughly 6 to 12 cycle PCR used a sample-barcoded 5' primer and a J-beta primer mix. A unique molecular identifier was introduced onto each TCR beta cDNA molecule by a template-switch 5' adaptor carrying 12 random nucleotides. Each sample yielded at least 2.5 million CDR3-containing paired-end reads. All of the RNA was converted into first-strand cDNA using the Mint cDNA synthesis kit, with a TRBC-specific oligonucleotide serving as the primer. All cDNA was treated with uracil-DNA glycosylase and then went through a first 18-cycle PCR with the universal primers M1SS and BC2_uni_R. The paper's data handling went like this. Normalization of each sample was performed by random selection of 1 million high-quality reads, each carrying a distinct molecular identifier. Reads sharing molecular identifiers were discarded rather than binned into consensus sequences. MiTCR, with a Q25 quality threshold and the strictest error-elimination algorithm, was used for CDR3 identification, clonotype clustering and error correction. A nonparametric unseen species model using Euler transformation provided a lower-bound estimate of total TCR beta diversity. Starting from the raw public reads, TCRdb applied fastp trimming at Q25, assembled clones with MiXCR and retained in-frame beta chains. Rows with one shared CDR3 protein collapse into an entry with the most common genes and DNA. The V and J calls and clone size are TCRdb's, not the authors'. For this sample the table gives under 950,000 distinct CDR3 sequences, of which approximately 21% were detected only once. About 22% of the sample goes to the ten largest clones.

The donors were under 40 Caucasian individuals from Russia, aged roughly 6 to 100 years, who were systemically healthy. Around 10 milliliters of peripheral blood were collected from each donor into EDTA-treated Vacutainer tubes. Ficoll-Paque density-gradient centrifugation was used to isolate PBMCs, with at least 7 million per sample. Trizol reagent was used to extract total RNA from PBMCs, with at least 6 micrograms per sample. Naive CD45RAhigh/CD27high T cell percentages were measured by flow cytometry on a PBMC aliquot from every donor. Source material: blood. This receptor was identified in a man in his 70s in good health.

In nucleotide form, the sequence is TGCGCCAGCAGCCAAGATTCCCACGTAAGAGAACCTGGGGCCAACGTCCTGACTTTC. Translated, it gives CASSQDSHVREPGANVLTF. The sequence links TRBV4-1 to TRBJ2-6; the D gene lacks a confident call. The germline V gene encodes CDR1 MGHRA and CDR2 YSYEKL. Counted from cysteine to phenylalanine, this CDR3 has 19 amino acids. Just CDR3 DNA is preserved here, 57 bases in frame from base 1. V is cut by 0 bases and J by 2 bases, and the space between the germline ends is 17 bases.